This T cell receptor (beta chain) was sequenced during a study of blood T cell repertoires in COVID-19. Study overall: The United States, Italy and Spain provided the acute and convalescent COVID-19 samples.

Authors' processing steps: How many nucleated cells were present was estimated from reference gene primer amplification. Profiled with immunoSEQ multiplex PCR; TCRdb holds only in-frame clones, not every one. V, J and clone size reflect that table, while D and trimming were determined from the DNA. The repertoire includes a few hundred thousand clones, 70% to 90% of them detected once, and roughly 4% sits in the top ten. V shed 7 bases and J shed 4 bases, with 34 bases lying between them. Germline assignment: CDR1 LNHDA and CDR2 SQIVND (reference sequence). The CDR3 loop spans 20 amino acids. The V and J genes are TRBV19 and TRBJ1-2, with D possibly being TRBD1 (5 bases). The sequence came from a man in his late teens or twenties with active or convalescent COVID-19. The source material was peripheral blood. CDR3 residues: CASIGALGHPSSKLSYGYTF. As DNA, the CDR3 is TGTGCCAGTATCGGAGCTTTAGGACACCCCTCCTCTAAGCTTAGCTATGGCTACACCTTC.